Following are 10 T cell receptor beta chains from one sample sequenced in a study of CD8+ T cells in alopecia areata. RNA was isolated and reverse transcribed to cDNA, the sequencing template. Assay used: immunoSEQ multiplex PCR; TCRdb lists only in-frame clones, some missing. The data contain 100,000 to 150,000 clones, about 57% of them singletons. The specimen comprised CD4+ T cells sorted from blood, sampled at week 0. The origin of the receptors is a human donor with alopecia areata.

This clone was picked up a small number of times. The rearrangement links TRBV10-3 to TRBJ1-1; unclear D gene. The germline V and J ends were trimmed by 6 bases and 0 bases, with 11 bases remaining between them. This CDR3 spans 14 amino acids. CDR1 ENHRY and CDR2 SYGVKD come from the germline V gene. The CDR3 sequence is CAISQDGLNTEAFF. The CDR3, as DNA: TGTGCCATCAGCCAGGACGGTTTGAACACTGAAGCTTTCTTT.

The chain has TRBV5-6 and TRBJ2-7, with 9 bases aligning to TRBD1. The V and J ends lost 5 bases and 0 bases, in that order; junction bases with no gene match: 3. Germline loops: CDR1 SGHDT, CDR2 YYEEEE. The CDR3 is 14 residues long. The CDR3 here is CASRGTGLSYEQYF. The CDR3 nucleotides read TGTGCCAGCAGGGGGACAGGGCTCTCCTACGAGCAGTACTTC.

This clone was seen more than once but under ten times. V gene TRBV4-3 combines with J gene TRBJ1-6, with unresolved D. Germline values: CDR1 LGHNA, CDR2 YSLEER. Between the trimmed V and J ends, which lost 0 bases and 4 bases, there was a span of 10 bases. The CDR3 extends over 16 amino acids. The CDR3 DNA reads TGCGCCAGCAGCCAAGAAGTAAGGCAGTATAATTCACCCCTCCACTTT. Translated, it gives CASSQEVRQYNSPLHF.

The J gene is TRBJ2-7, the V gene TRBV6-5; D is possibly TRBD2 (6 bases). Trimming removed 5 bases from V and 6 bases from J, with 20 bases in between. CDR1 and CDR2 from the germline V gene are MNHEY and SVGAGI. The CDR3 is 15 residues long. The CDR3, as DNA: TGTGCCAGCAGTAGATACTGGAATGCCGGGGGCGAGCAGTACTTC. Its translation is CASSRYWNAGGEQYF.

This chain connects TRBV2 to TRBJ2-3; a weak D match, TRBD2 (6 bases). Germline V gives CDR1 SNHLY, CDR2 FYNNEI. Trimming left V 6 bases short and J 3 bases short, with 13 bases between. The CDR3 length is 14 residues. The CDR3 sequence is CASSVAESTDTQYF. The DNA for the CDR3 is TGTGCCAGCAGCGTAGCGGAATCGACAGATACGCAGTATTTT.

The gene calls are TRBV7-2 and TRBJ2-5, with D maybe TRBD2 (5 bases). The CDR3 is 16 residues long. The germline V gene has CDR1 SGHTA and CDR2 FQGNSA. Between the trimmed V and J ends, which lost 1 base and 5 bases, there was a span of 17 bases. The CDR3 spells CASSLGSGIGEETQYF. In nucleotides, the CDR3 is TGTGCCAGCAGCTTAGGATCCGGGATCGGCGAGGAGACCCAGTACTTC. The whole variable domain, filled in from reference TRBV7-2 and TRBJ2-5, reads GAGVSQSPSNKVTEKGKDVELRCDPISGHTALYWYRQSLGQGLEFLIYFQGNSAPDKSGLPSDRFSAERTGGSVSTLTIQRTQQEDSAVYLCASSLGSGIGEETQYFGPGTRLLVL.

The genes are TRBV7-2 and TRBJ1-1; D unresolved. CDR3 length: 17 amino acids. V lost 6 bases, J lost 0 bases, and 20 bases lay in between. Germline V gene data show CDR1 as SGHTA and CDR2 as FQGNSA. This chain's CDR3 is CASSSDSWQALNTEAFF. The CDR3 region has the DNA TGTGCCAGCAGTTCCGATTCGTGGCAGGCGTTGAACACTGAAGCTTTCTTT.

The gene calls are TRBV2 and TRBJ1-1; no firm D call. Looked up from germline, CDR1 is SNHLY and CDR2 is FYNNEI. V was shortened by 2 bases and J by 3 bases, with 10 bases between the two germline ends. The CDR3 is 14 amino acids. CDR3 sequence reads: CASSETDHDTEAFF. The CDR3 nucleotides are TGTGCCAGCAGTGAAACAGATCATGACACTGAAGCTTTCTTT. The variable domain in full, completed from reference TRBV2 and TRBJ1-1, reads EPEVTQTPSHQVTQMGQEVILRCVPISNHLYFYWYRQILGQKVEFLVSFYNNEISEKSEIFDDQFSVERPDGSNFTLKIRSTKLEDSAMYFCASSETDHDTEAFFGQGTRLTVV.

The chain uses TRBV4-1 and TRBJ2-5; D unclear. The V end was cut by 1 base, the J end by 2 bases, with 8 bases between. CDR3 length equals 14 residues. CDR1 and CDR2 from the germline V gene are MGHRA and YSYEKL. DNA of the CDR3: TGCGCCAGCAGCCAAGTTCCAGGACAAGAGACCCAGTACTTC. Translation gives CASSQVPGQETQYF.

This clone was seen a handful of times. The chain couples TRBV2 to TRBJ2-3; 8 bases are shared with TRBD1. CDR1 is SNHLY, CDR2 FYNNEI, per germline. The CDR3 totals 14 residues. Trimming took 3 bases from V and 4 from J; bases not matched to a gene: 3. The CDR3 DNA sequence: TGTGCCAGCAGTGAGGACAGGGCCCCAGATACGCAGTATTTT. Its translation is CASSEDRAPDTQYF.